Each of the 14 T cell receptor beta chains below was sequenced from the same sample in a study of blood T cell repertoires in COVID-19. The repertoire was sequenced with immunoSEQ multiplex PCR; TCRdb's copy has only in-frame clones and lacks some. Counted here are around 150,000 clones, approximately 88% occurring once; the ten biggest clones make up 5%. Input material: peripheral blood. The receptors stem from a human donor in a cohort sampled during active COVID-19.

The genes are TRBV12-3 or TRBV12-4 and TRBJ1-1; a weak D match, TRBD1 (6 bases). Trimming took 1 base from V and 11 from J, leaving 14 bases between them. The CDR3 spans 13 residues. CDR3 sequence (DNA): TGTGCCAGCAGTTTAGGTCAGGGGAATCGGGCTTTCTTT. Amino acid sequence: CASSLGQGNRAFF.

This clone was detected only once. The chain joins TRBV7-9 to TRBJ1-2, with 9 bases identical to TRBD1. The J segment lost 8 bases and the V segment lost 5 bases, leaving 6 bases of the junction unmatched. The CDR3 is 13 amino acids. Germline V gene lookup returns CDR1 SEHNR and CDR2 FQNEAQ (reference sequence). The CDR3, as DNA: TGTGCCAGCAGCCTGCGGACAGGGGACGGCTACACCTTC. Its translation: CASSLRTGDGYTF.

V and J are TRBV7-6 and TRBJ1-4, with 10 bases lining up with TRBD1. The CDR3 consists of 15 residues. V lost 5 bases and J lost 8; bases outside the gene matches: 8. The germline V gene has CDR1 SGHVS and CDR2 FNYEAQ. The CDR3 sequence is CASSPTGGADEKLFF. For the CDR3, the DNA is TGTGCCAGCAGCCCGACAGGGGGCGCTGACGAAAAACTGTTTTTT.

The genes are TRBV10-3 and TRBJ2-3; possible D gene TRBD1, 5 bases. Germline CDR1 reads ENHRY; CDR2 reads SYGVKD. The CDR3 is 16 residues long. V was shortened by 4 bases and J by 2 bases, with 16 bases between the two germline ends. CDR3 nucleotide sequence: TGTGCCATCAGTGGACCGACAGTGCGCCCCACAGATACGCAGTATTTT. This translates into CAISGPTVRPTDTQYF.

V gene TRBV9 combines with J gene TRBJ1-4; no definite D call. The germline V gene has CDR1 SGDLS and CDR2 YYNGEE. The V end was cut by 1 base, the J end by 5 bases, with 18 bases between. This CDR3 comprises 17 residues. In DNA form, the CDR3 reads TGTGCCAGCAGCGTAAAAAATGCGGAGCGACGAAATGAAAAACTGTTTTTT. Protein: CASSVKNAERRNEKLFF.

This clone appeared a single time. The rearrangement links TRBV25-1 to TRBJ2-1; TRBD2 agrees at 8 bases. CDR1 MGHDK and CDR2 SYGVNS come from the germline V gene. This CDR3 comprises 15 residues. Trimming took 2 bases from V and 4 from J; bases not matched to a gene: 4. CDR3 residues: CASSELSGDYNEQFF. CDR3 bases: TGTGCCAGCAGTGAACTTAGCGGGGATTACAATGAGCAGTTCTTC. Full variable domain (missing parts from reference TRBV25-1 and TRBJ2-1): EADIYQTPRYLVIGTGKKITLECSQTMGHDKMYWYQQDPGMELHLIHYSYGVNSTEKGDLSSESTVSRIRTEHFPLTLESARPSHTSQYLCASSELSGDYNEQFFGPGTRLTVL.

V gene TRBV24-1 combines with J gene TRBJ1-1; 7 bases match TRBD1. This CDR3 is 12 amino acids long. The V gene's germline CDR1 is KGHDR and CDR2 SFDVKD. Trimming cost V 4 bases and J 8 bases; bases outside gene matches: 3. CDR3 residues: CATSETGQEAFF. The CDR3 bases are TGTGCCACCAGTGAAACGGGACAGGAAGCTTTCTTT.

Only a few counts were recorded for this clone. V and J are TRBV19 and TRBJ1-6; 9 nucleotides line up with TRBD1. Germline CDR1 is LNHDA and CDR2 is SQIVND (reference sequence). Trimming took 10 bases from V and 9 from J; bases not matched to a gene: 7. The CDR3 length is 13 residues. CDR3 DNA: TGTGCCACCCAGGACAGGGGTGGTTCACCCCTCCACTTT. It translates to CATQDRGGSPLHF.

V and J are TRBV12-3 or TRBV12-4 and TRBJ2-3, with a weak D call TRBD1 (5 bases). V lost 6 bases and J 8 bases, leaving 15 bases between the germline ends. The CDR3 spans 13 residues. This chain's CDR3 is CASRIQGGATQYF. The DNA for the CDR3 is TGTGCCAGCAGAATCCAGGGTGGGGCTACGCAGTATTTT.

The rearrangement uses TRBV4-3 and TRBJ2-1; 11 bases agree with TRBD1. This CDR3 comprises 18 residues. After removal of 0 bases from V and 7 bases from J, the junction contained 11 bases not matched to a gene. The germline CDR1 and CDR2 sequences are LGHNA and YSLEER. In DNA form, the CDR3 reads TGCGCCAGCAGCCAAGACCCCCCAGGACAGGGGGCTGGAAATGAGCAGTTCTTC. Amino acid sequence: CASSQDPPGQGAGNEQFF.

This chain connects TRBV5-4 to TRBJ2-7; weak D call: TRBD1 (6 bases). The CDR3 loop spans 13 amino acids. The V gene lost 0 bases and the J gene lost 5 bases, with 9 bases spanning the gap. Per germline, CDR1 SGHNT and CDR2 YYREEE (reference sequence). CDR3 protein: CASSLAHRDEQYF. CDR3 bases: TGTGCCAGCAGCTTGGCTCACAGGGACGAGCAGTACTTC.

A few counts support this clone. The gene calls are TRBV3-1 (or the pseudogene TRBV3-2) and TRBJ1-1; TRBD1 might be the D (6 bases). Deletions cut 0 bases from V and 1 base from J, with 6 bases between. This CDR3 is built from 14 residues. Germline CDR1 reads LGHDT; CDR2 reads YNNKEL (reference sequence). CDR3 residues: CASSQEDRNTEAFF. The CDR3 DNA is TGTGCCAGCAGCCAAGAGGACAGGAACACTGAAGCTTTCTTT.

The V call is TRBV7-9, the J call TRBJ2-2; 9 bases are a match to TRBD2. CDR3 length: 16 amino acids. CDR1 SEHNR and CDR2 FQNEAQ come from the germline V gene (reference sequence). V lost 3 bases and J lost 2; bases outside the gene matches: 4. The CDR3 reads CASSFSGGRNTGELFF. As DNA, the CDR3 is TGTGCCAGCAGCTTTAGCGGGGGAAGAAACACCGGGGAGCTGTTTTTT.

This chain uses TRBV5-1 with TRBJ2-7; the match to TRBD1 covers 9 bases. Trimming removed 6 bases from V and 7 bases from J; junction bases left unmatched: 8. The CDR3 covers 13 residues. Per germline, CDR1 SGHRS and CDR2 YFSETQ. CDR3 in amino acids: CASKGQGTSEQYF. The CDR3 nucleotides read TGCGCCAGCAAGGGACAGGGAACATCGGAGCAGTACTTC.